The clone carrying this T cell receptor (beta chain) turned up a few times. The data were taken from a study of blood T cell repertoires in COVID-19. Across the whole study: Whether acute or convalescent, the COVID-19 samples came from the United States, Italy and Spain. PBMCs, B-cell-depleted T cells, or T cells provided the cDNA or gDNA that made up the material.

In germline, CDR1 is LNHDA, CDR2 SQIVND (reference sequence). The CDR3 sequence is 16 residues long. Trimming removed 5 bases from V and 1 base from J, with 14 bases in between. TCRdb keeps only in-frame clones here, not all; method: immunoSEQ multiplex PCR. The sample holds fewer than 120,000 clones; 70% to 90% are singletons and the top ten take around 4.8%. The chain employs TRBV19 and TRBJ2-2, with D possibly TRBD2 on 6 matching bases. The sample comprised peripheral blood. This receptor was taken from a human donor in a cohort sampled during active COVID-19. The CDR3 coding sequence is TGTGCCAGTAGTCCCCGGGCGGGGATGAACACCGGGGAGCTGTTTTTT. The encoded protein is CASSPRAGMNTGELFF.